One and the same sample provided the 25 T cell receptor beta chains below, sequenced in a study of memory CD4+ T cells and cytomegalovirus serostatus. Single viable CD3+CD4+CD8-CD45RO+ cells were sorted as the memory CD4+ T cells. Profiling relied on immunoSEQ multiplex PCR, and the TCRdb table lists in-frame clones only, not all of them. The table includes some 60,000 clones, about three quarters detected once. The sample was memory CD4+ T cells from blood. The receptors here all came from an adult in good health and CMV-seronegative.

The chain employs TRBV7-9 and TRBJ2-2, with D perhaps matching TRBD2 (5 bases). The CDR3 has 14 residues. The germline V gene encodes CDR1 SEHNR and CDR2 FQNEAQ (reference sequence). V shed 8 bases and J shed 2 bases, with 12 bases lying between them. CDR3 sequence reads: CASPTRGNTGELFF. CDR3 nucleotides: TGTGCCAGCCCCACACGGGGAAACACCGGGGAGCTGTTTTTT.

In this sample, this clone turned up once. The V call is TRBV5-1, the J call TRBJ2-7; no clear D gene. The CDR3 loop spans 13 amino acids. Germline V CDR1 and CDR2: SGHRS, YFSETQ. Trimming shortened V by 1 base and J by 2 bases, and 7 bases separated the two germline ends. As DNA, the CDR3 is TGCGCCAGCAGCTTGCTAAGTACCTACGAGCAGTACTTC. This translates into CASSLLSTYEQYF. Based on the CDR3 plus reference TRBV5-1 and TRBJ2-7, the full variable domain is KAGVTQTPRYLIKTRGQQVTLSCSPISGHRSVSWYQQTPGQGLQFLFEYFSETQRNKGNFPGRFSGRQFSNSRSEMNVSTLELGDSALYLCASSLLSTYEQYFGPGTRLTVT.

The chain uses TRBV29-1 and TRBJ1-2; 7 nucleotides match TRBD1. Germline V gives CDR1 SQVTM, CDR2 ANQGSEA. V trimming: 7 bases; J trimming: 4 bases; junction bases outside the gene matches: 12. The CDR3 is 14 amino acids. The DNA for the CDR3 is TGCAGCGCCCTAGGGAGGGGGCGAGGCTATGGCTACACCTTC. This codes for CSALGRGRGYGYTF.

The genes are TRBV28 and TRBJ2-2, with 8 bases aligning to TRBD1. With V trimmed by 2 bases and J by 2 bases, 7 bases remained unmatched. This CDR3 spans 17 amino acids. CDR1 MDHEN and CDR2 SYDVKM come from the germline V gene. CDR3 sequence: CASSLTDRGPNTGELFF. The CDR3 DNA follows: TGTGCCAGCAGTTTAACAGACAGGGGCCCCAACACCGGGGAGCTGTTTTTT.

The sample holds many counts of this clone. The gene calls are TRBV12-5 and TRBJ1-1; 7 nucleotides align to TRBD1. Germline CDR1 is LGHNT and CDR2 is FRNRAP. The ends lost 6 bases at V and 5 bases at J; junction bases unmatched: 12. CDR3 length equals 15 residues. The chain's CDR3 is CASGMNRGQGTEAFF. DNA of the CDR3: TGTGCTAGTGGAATGAACAGGGGTCAGGGAACTGAAGCTTTCTTT.

J is TRBJ1-1 and V is TRBV18; 9 bases fit TRBD1. V lost 1 base to trimming and J lost 3 bases; unmatched junction nucleotides: 3. The CDR3 is 15 residues long. Germline V CDR1 and CDR2: KGHSH, LQKENI. CDR3 loop: CASSPRTGEYTEAFF. The CDR3, as DNA: TGTGCCAGCTCACCACGGACAGGGGAATACACTGAAGCTTTCTTT.

V gene TRBV21-1 combines with J gene TRBJ1-2. TRBV21-1 is tagged as a pseudogene. The CDR3 has 15 residues. The CDR3 loop reads CASSKVKKANYGYTF. The DNA for the CDR3 is TGTGCCAGCAGCAAAGTTAAGAAAGCTAACTATGGCTACACCTTC.

The chain employs TRBV30 and TRBJ1-1; perhaps TRBD1 as D (6 bases). Germline values: CDR1 GTSNPN, CDR2 SVGIG (reference sequence). V lost 2 bases and J lost 4, with 11 bases in between. This CDR3 region has 13 residues. The CDR3 coding sequence is TGTGCCTGGAGTCCCGAGACAGGCACTGAAGCTTTCTTT. Translating it yields CAWSPETGTEAFF.

This clone was seen just once. The chain has TRBV4-1 and TRBJ2-3; D remains ambiguous. The germline CDR1 and CDR2 sequences are MGHRA and YSYEKL. V shed 3 bases and J shed 4 bases, with 8 bases lying between them. The CDR3 is made up of 13 amino acids. For the CDR3, the DNA is TGCGCCAGCAGCCAGTTACAGTCAGATACGCAGTATTTT. Translating it yields CASSQLQSDTQYF.

The rearrangement uses TRBV29-1 and TRBJ2-5; possibly TRBD1 or TRBD2 for D (5 bases each). Trimming pared 3 bases from V and 1 base from J, leaving 15 bases between. The germline CDR1 and CDR2 sequences are SQVTM and ANQGSEA. CDR3 length: 15 amino acids. The CDR3 here is CSVDIVGTGQETQYF. In nucleotides, the CDR3 is TGCAGCGTTGATATCGTAGGGACCGGCCAAGAGACCCAGTACTTC.

This clone was recorded a few times. The gene calls are TRBV29-1 and TRBJ1-2; D unclear. Germline assignment: CDR1 SQVTM and CDR2 ANQGSEA. The ends were cut back, 4 bases at V and 8 bases at J, with 11 bases in the middle. CDR3 length: 11 amino acids. CDR3 nucleotides: TGCAGCGTTGTCTGGGTTGGGGGCTACACCTTC. Translated: CSVVWVGGYTF.

The genes are TRBV30 and TRBJ1-3, with D tentatively TRBD1 (6 bases). Trimming shortened V by 6 bases and J by 4 bases, and 16 bases separated the two germline ends. In germline, CDR1 is GTSNPN, CDR2 SVGIG (reference sequence). The CDR3 covers 14 residues. The CDR3 sequence: CACYPRGLGNTIYF. The CDR3 DNA reads TGTGCCTGCTATCCCAGGGGACTGGGAAACACCATATATTTT.

The gene calls are TRBV5-4 and TRBJ2-1; TRBD2 aligns across 11 bases. The CDR3 has 13 amino acids. The junction had 4 bases not matched to a gene; V was cut back by 7 bases and J by 7 bases. Germline CDR1 is SGHNT and CDR2 is YYREEE (reference sequence). CDR3 nucleotides: TGTGCCAGCGGGGGACTAGCGGAAAATGAGCAGTTCTTC. Translated, it gives CASGGLAENEQFF.

This chain connects TRBV7-8 to TRBJ2-1; 8 bases match TRBD2. CDR3 length: 15 amino acids. Germline assignment: CDR1 SGHVS and CDR2 FQNEAQ. V shed 0 bases and J 6 bases; nucleotides not matched to a gene: 4. The CDR3 nucleotides read TGTGCCAGCAGCTTAGCGGGGACTAGTTTCAATGAGCAGTTCTTC. This gives the protein CASSLAGTSFNEQFF.

This clone was seen a handful of times. The rearrangement joins TRBV28 to TRBJ1-5; 8 bases match TRBD1. V shed 7 bases and J 7 bases; nucleotides not matched to a gene: 9. The CDR3 contains 14 residues. CDR1 is MDHEN and CDR2 is SYDVKM in the germline V gene. This CDR3 reads CASTIQGAGQPQHF. The CDR3 DNA is TGTGCCAGCACCATTCAGGGGGCTGGGCAGCCCCAGCATTTT.

On this clone itself: This same CDR3 is encoded by further DNA sequences in the sample. The rearrangement joins TRBV6-5 to TRBJ1-3, with D tentatively TRBD1 (5 bases). The CDR3 runs 15 residues. Germline lookup yields CDR1 MNHEY and CDR2 SVGAGI. V dropped 0 bases and J dropped 4 bases, with 10 bases sitting between them. As DNA, the CDR3 is TGTGCCAGCAGTTACTCGGGACGTTCGGGAAACACCATATATTTT. It is translated as CASSYSGRSGNTIYF.

This chain connects TRBV19 to TRBJ2-3; 9 positions match TRBD1. The CDR3 is made up of 15 amino acids. J was trimmed by 0 bases and V by 6 bases; bases with no gene match: 4. Germline values: CDR1 LNHDA, CDR2 SQIVND (reference sequence). This CDR3 reads CASRRDRASTDTQYF. The CDR3 DNA reads TGTGCCAGTAGGCGGGACAGGGCTAGCACAGATACGCAGTATTTT.

V usage is TRBV30 and J usage is TRBJ2-1, with a weak D call TRBD2 (5 bases). Deletions cut 4 bases from V and 5 bases from J, with 12 bases between. Per the germline V gene, CDR1 is GTSNPN and CDR2 is SVGIG (reference sequence). There are 13 residues in the CDR3. CDR3 sequence (DNA): TGTGCCTGGACGAGCGGATTAAACAATGAGCAGTTCTTC. Translated: CAWTSGLNNEQFF. The complete variable domain, with remaining parts taken from reference TRBV30 and TRBJ2-1, reads SQTIHQWPATLVQPVGSPLSLECTVEGTSNPNLYWYRQAAGRGLQLLFYSVGIGQISSEVPQNLSASRPQDRQFILSSKKLLLSDSGFYLCAWTSGLNNEQFFGPGTRLTVL.

V usage is TRBV28 and J usage is TRBJ2-1; 7 bases are shared with TRBD1. V shed 4 bases, J shed 9 bases, and the junction held 15 bases outside the gene matches. The CDR3 is 16 amino acids. CDR1 and CDR2 from the germline V gene are MDHEN and SYDVKM. CDR3 nucleotide sequence: TGTGCCAGCAGTTCCATCCAAGGGACAGTCTTAGGTGAGCAGTTCTTC. It translates to CASSSIQGTVLGEQFF.

This clone showed up just once. CDR3 residues: CASSLNVGELFF. The CDR3 coding sequence is TGCGCCAGCAGCTTGAATGTCGGGGAGCTGTTTTTT. This chain links TRBV5-1 with TRBJ2-2; no firm D call. This CDR3 contains 12 residues. V was cut by 1 base and J by 7 bases, with 5 bases left in between. Germline values: CDR1 SGHRS, CDR2 YFSETQ.

The genes are TRBV6-5 and TRBJ1-4, with unresolved D. CDR1 and CDR2 from the germline V gene are MNHEY and SVGAGI. Trimming took off 0 bases at V and 0 bases at J, with 5 bases between the two ends. CDR3 length: 15 residues. CDR3 bases: TGTGCCAGCAGTTACTCGGATGCAACTAATGAAAAACTGTTTTTT. This sequence encodes CASSYSDATNEKLFF.

The V and J genes are TRBV19 and TRBJ1-5; TRBD1 might be the D (6 bases). From germline, CDR1 is LNHDA and CDR2 SQIVND (reference sequence). There are 12 residues in the CDR3. The ends were cut back, 4 bases at V and 5 bases at J, with 6 bases in the middle. CDR3 DNA: TGTGCCAGTAGTAGGGGGCATCAGCCCCAGCATTTT. Protein product: CASSRGHQPQHF.

The V call is TRBV19, the J call TRBJ2-1, with 10 bases identical to TRBD1. After removal of 5 bases from V and 9 bases from J, the junction contained 7 bases not matched to a gene. The V gene's germline CDR1 is LNHDA and CDR2 SQIVND (reference sequence). The CDR3 extends over 14 amino acids. The CDR3 protein is CASSPGQGLGEQFF. In DNA, the CDR3 is TGTGCCAGTAGTCCGGGACAGGGGCTGGGTGAGCAGTTCTTC.

V gene TRBV12-5 combines with J gene TRBJ1-5; D uncertain. The germline V gene has CDR1 LGHNT and CDR2 FRNRAP. Trimming pared 0 bases from V and 7 bases from J, leaving 10 bases between. The CDR3 length is 14 residues. CDR3 residues: CASGLVGAGQPQHF. The CDR3 DNA follows: TGTGCTAGTGGTTTGGTAGGCGCGGGACAGCCCCAGCATTTT.

This chain joins TRBV9 and TRBJ1-3; D is uncertain. Germline lookup yields CDR1 SGDLS and CDR2 YYNGEE. V lost 5 bases and J lost 2, with 11 bases in between. The CDR3 contains 14 residues. The CDR3 protein is CASREIFAGNTIYF. CDR3 nucleotide sequence: TGTGCCAGCAGAGAGATCTTCGCTGGAAACACCATATATTTT. The complete variable domain, with remaining parts taken from reference TRBV9 and TRBJ1-3, reads DSGVTQTPKHLITATGQRVTLRCSPRSGDLSVYWYQQSLDQGLQFLIQYYNGEERAKGNILERFSAQQFPDLHSELNLSSLELGDSALYFCASREIFAGNTIYFGEGSWLTVV.